This is a list of T cell receptor beta chains from one sample in a study of T cell changes during pregnancy in multiple sclerosis. Assay used: immunoSEQ multiplex PCR; TCRdb lists only in-frame clones, some missing. The data contain tens of thousands of clones, around 90% of them seen just once; the ten biggest clones take up 0.45% to 0.55%. Sequencing was performed on CD4+ T cells from peripheral blood mononuclear cells, taken in the second trimester of pregnancy. The receptor source for this set is a female donor with multiple sclerosis, enrolled in a pregnancy study. Both conserved end residues are part of each CDR3. D genes are given only for firm matches. Expanded clones get a size class; other rows say once, few or many, or leave the size out.

V gene	CDR3 length	clone size	J gene	D gene	CDR3 DNA	CDR3 protein
TRBV6-5	14	NA	TRBJ1-1	NA	TGTGCCAGCAGAGTTACCACAGGGAACACTGAAGCTTTCTTT	CASRVTTGNTEAFF
TRBV28	12	NA	TRBJ1-6	NA	TGTGCCAGCAGCCTCAGAAGTTCACCCCTCCACTTT	CASSLRSSPLHF
TRBV7-8	15	NA	TRBJ2-7	TRBD1	TGTGCCAGCAGCTTAGGCACAGGGGGCACCTACGAGCAGTACTTC	CASSLGTGGTYEQYF
TRBV4-3	15	NA	TRBJ2-7	NA	TGCGCCAGCAGCCAAGAGTCAAGGGGCTCCTACGAGCAGTACTTC	CASSQESRGSYEQYF
TRBV6-6	13	NA	TRBJ2-1	NA	TGTGCCAGCAGTTACGCCGGGTACAATGAGCAGTTCTTC	CASSYAGYNEQFF
TRBV5-4	14	NA	TRBJ2-5	NA	TGTGCCAGCAGCGCGGGACTCCGGCAAGAGACCCAGTACTTC	CASSAGLRQETQYF
TRBV19	12	NA	TRBJ2-5	NA	TGTGCCAGTAGTAGGCATGAACAGACCCAGTACTTC	CASSRHEQTQYF
TRBV9	13	NA	TRBJ2-1	NA	TGTGCCAGTTCACTGACAGGATACAATGAGCAGTTCTTC	CASSLTGYNEQFF
TRBV7-9	14	NA	TRBJ1-3	NA	TGTGCCAGCAGCTTAGAAAACGCCGGTAACACCATATATTTT	CASSLENAGNTIYF
TRBV19	14	NA	TRBJ2-7	TRBD1	TGTGCCAGGTTATCCGGGACAGGGGGCCACGAGCAGTACTTC	CARLSGTGGHEQYF
TRBV4-2	19	few	TRBJ2-2	TRBD2	TGTGCCAGCAGCCAAGGATCCTCTAGCGGGAATCTGGACACCGGGGAGCTGTTTTTT	CASSQGSSSGNLDTGELFF
TRBV5-6	15	NA	TRBJ2-3	NA	TGTGCCAGCAGCTTACCCCGGACAGGAGGGGATACGCAGTATTTT	CASSLPRTGGDTQYF
TRBV25-1	16	NA	TRBJ2-3	TRBD2	TGTGCCAGCAGTGAATTCGGCGGGGGGCTGACAGATACGCAGTATTTT	CASSEFGGGLTDTQYF
TRBV20-1	11	few	TRBJ2-3	NA	TGCAGTGCTCGAACGGGGGATACGCAGTATTTT	CSARTGDTQYF
TRBV10-3	12	NA	TRBJ1-1	NA	TGTGCCAGCTCGGACAGAGACACTGAAGCTTTCTTT	CASSDRDTEAFF
TRBV19	14	NA	TRBJ1-6	NA	TGTGCCAGTAGTATAGGGCAGCGTAATTCACCCCTCCACTTT	CASSIGQRNSPLHF
TRBV10-3	16	NA	TRBJ2-3	TRBD2	TGTGCCATCAGGATTGGACTAGCGGGGGGCACAGATACGCAGTATTTT	CAIRIGLAGGTDTQYF
TRBV28	13	NA	TRBJ2-3	NA	TGTGCCAGCAGTTTATCGGGAACAGATACGCAGTATTTT	CASSLSGTDTQYF
TRBV11-3	16	NA	TRBJ1-3	NA	TGTGCCAGCAGCCCGGGGAGTTTTATTGCTGGAAACACCATATATTTT	CASSPGSFIAGNTIYF